Shown below are 10 T cell receptor beta chains from a single sample sequenced in a study of blood T cells in healthy people across ages. Through a sample-barcoded 5' primer and a J-beta primer mix, a second PCR was run for about 6 to 12 cycles. Each CDR3 protein is one row after TCRdb ran MiXCR on the 5' RACE reads. The data hold around 1.5 million distinct CDR3 sequences, with almost 35% observed a single time. Sequencing was done on a sample of blood. The receptors derive from a woman in her thirties in good health.

This clonotype occurred a few times. This chain connects TRBV9 to TRBJ1-4; D is ambiguous. V gave up 0 bases and J gave up 11 bases, with 14 bases separating them. Germline lookup yields CDR1 SGDLS and CDR2 YYNGEE. The CDR3 sequence is 14 residues long. The CDR3 region is CASSVGGERDKLFF. Here the CDR3 DNA reads TGTGCCAGCAGCGTAGGGGGTGAAAGGGATAAACTGTTTTTT.

This chain joins TRBV20-1 and TRBJ2-7; 11 nucleotides match TRBD2. CDR1 and CDR2 (germline): DFQATT, SNEGSKA (reference sequence). V shed 2 bases and J 3 bases; nucleotides not matched to a gene: 9. The CDR3 consists of 16 residues. In DNA, the CDR3 is TGCAGTGCTAGACTAGCGGGAGGAGGAGATCTCTACGAGCAGTACTTC. It translates to CSARLAGGGDLYEQYF.

The rearrangement joins TRBV5-1 to TRBJ2-3; 12 bases agree with TRBD2. The CDR3 totals 16 residues. Germline CDR1 and CDR2: SGHRS and YFSETQ. V dropped 0 bases and J dropped 5; count of bases not matched to a gene: 4. Here the CDR3 reads CASSLAALAGGDTQYF. The CDR3 nucleotides are TGCGCCAGCAGCTTGGCCGCACTAGCGGGGGGAGATACGCAGTATTTT.

The rearrangement links TRBV4-1 to TRBJ2-3, with a possible D match to TRBD2 (5 bases). This CDR3 spans 17 amino acids. The germline V gene encodes CDR1 MGHRA and CDR2 YSYEKL. The V end lost 1 base, the J end lost 4 bases, and 18 bases lay between the germline ends. CDR3 residues: CASSQVGRGSRADTQYF. The CDR3 DNA sequence: TGCGCCAGCAGCCAAGTCGGCCGGGGAAGTCGGGCAGATACGCAGTATTTT.

This clonotype was detected only a few times. The chain uses TRBV9 and TRBJ2-3; 8 bases are a match to TRBD2. The CDR3 runs 18 residues. The germline V gene has CDR1 SGDLS and CDR2 YYNGEE. Unmatched junction bases numbered 11, after V lost 0 bases and J lost 2 bases. The DNA for the CDR3 is TGTGCCAGCAGCGTAGCAGGCGGGGGGTCCCCTCTCACAGATACGCAGTATTTT. It yields the protein CASSVAGGGSPLTDTQYF.

The sample holds many counts of this clonotype. The chain joins TRBV29-1 to TRBJ2-5; 7 bases are a match to TRBD1. Trimming at V came to 6 bases and at J to 1 base, leaving 17 bases not matched to a gene. The CDR3 consists of 17 residues. Per germline, CDR1 SQVTM and CDR2 ANQGSEA. CDR3 nucleotides: TGCAGCGTCGCCTTTACCGGGACAGAGTACCTCCAAGAGACCCAGTACTTC. Encoded protein: CSVAFTGTEYLQETQYF.

This clonotype was found a few times. The V and J genes are TRBV9 and TRBJ1-2; 7 bases map to TRBD1. Germline CDR1 and CDR2: SGDLS and YYNGEE. The V and J ends lost 6 bases and 1 base, in that order; junction bases with no gene match: 15. This CDR3 contains 17 residues. CDR3: CASNSGTVLNFNYGYTF. In DNA, the CDR3 is TGTGCCAGCAACTCCGGGACAGTCCTAAATTTTAACTATGGCTACACCTTC.

The V gene is TRBV7-6, the J gene TRBJ2-5, with D tentatively TRBD2 (5 bases). This CDR3 is built from 15 residues. V lost 0 bases to trimming and J lost 5 bases, with 13 bases between them. Germline V gives CDR1 SGHVS, CDR2 FNYEAQ. CDR3 region: CASSLAAAGGETQYF. CDR3 nucleotides: TGTGCCAGCAGCTTAGCGGCGGCCGGCGGGGAGACCCAGTACTTC.

This chain links TRBV11-2 with TRBJ2-5; D remains ambiguous. Germline V gene data show CDR1 as SGHAT and CDR2 as FQNNGV. The CDR3 contains 12 residues. Trimming took off 5 bases at V and 11 bases at J, with 15 bases between the two ends. The CDR3 reads CASSPENLEQYF. CDR3 in DNA: TGTGCCAGCAGCCCCGAGAACTTGGAGCAGTACTTC. Combining the CDR3 with reference TRBV11-2 and TRBJ2-5 gives the whole variable domain EAGVAQSPRYKIIEKRQSVAFWCNPISGHATLYWYQQILGQGPKLLIQFQNNGVVDDSQLPKDRFSAERLKGVDSTLKIQPAKLEDSAVYLCASSPENLEQYFGPGTRLLVL.

This clonotype was recorded a few times. The rearrangement joins TRBV12-3 or TRBV12-4 to TRBJ2-1, with 15 positions matching TRBD2. V lost 4 bases and J lost 8; bases outside the gene matches: 6. The CDR3 covers 16 residues. The CDR3 sequence is CASSSGLAGGVDEQFF. As DNA, the CDR3 is TGTGCCAGCAGTTCTGGACTAGCGGGAGGGGTCGATGAGCAGTTCTTC.